The 5 T cell receptor beta chains presented below share a single source sample, sequenced in a study of blood T cell repertoires in COVID-19. This table comes from immunoSEQ multiplex PCR, and its TCRdb copy is limited to in-frame clones, with some not included. The repertoire holds 380,000 or so clones, with more than 80% as singletons. Material: peripheral blood. The receptors shown here come from a middle-aged man with acute or convalescent COVID-19.

This chain joins TRBV19 and TRBJ2-3; D perhaps matches TRBD2 (6 bases). V dropped 8 bases and J dropped 2 bases, with 11 bases sitting between them. The CDR3 sequence is 13 residues long. The germline V gene encodes CDR1 LNHDA and CDR2 SQIVND (reference sequence). CDR3 DNA: TGTGCCAGTCGGGGACTCATCACAGATACGCAGTATTTT. As protein: CASRGLITDTQYF.

The chain carries TRBV7-2 and TRBJ1-2; 9 positions agree with TRBD1. Germline CDR1 is SGHTA and CDR2 is FQGNSA. This CDR3 region has 15 residues. V was clipped by 1 base and J by 6 bases; unmatched bases: 6. CDR3 sequence reads: CASSLGTGVNHGYTF. CDR3 DNA: TGTGCCAGCAGCTTAGGGACAGGGGTGAATCATGGCTACACCTTC. The full variable domain, with the rest looked up from reference TRBV7-2 and TRBJ1-2, is GAGVSQSPSNKVTEKGKDVELRCDPISGHTALYWYRQSLGQGLEFLIYFQGNSAPDKSGLPSDRFSAERTGGSVSTLTIQRTQQEDSAVYLCASSLGTGVNHGYTFGSGTRLTVV.

The rearrangement joins TRBV7-9 to TRBJ1-2, with 7 bases fitting TRBD1. V gave up 5 bases and J gave up 4 bases; unmatched junction bases: 7. There are 14 residues in the CDR3. The germline V gene has CDR1 SEHNR and CDR2 FQNEAQ (reference sequence). The CDR3 spells CASSRQGLSYGYTF. DNA of the CDR3: TGTGCCAGCAGCCGACAGGGTCTTAGCTATGGCTACACCTTC. The full variable domain, in which reference TRBV7-9 and TRBJ1-2 provide the parts outside the CDR3, is DTGVSQNPRHKITKRGQNVTFRCDPISEHNRLYWYRQTLGQGPEFLTYFQNEAQLEKSRLLSDRFSAERPKGSFSTLEIQRTEQGDSAMYLCASSRQGLSYGYTFGSGTRLTVV.

The rearrangement links TRBV7-9 to TRBJ2-3; TRBD2 aligns across 8 bases. This CDR3 has 17 residues. V lost 5 bases, J lost 4 bases, and 14 bases stayed unmatched. The germline CDR1 and CDR2 sequences are SEHNR and FQNEAQ (reference sequence). The CDR3: CASSRSGAGARADTQYF. The CDR3, as DNA: TGTGCCAGCAGCCGTTCCGGAGCGGGGGCCCGGGCAGATACGCAGTATTTT. The whole variable domain, filled in from reference TRBV7-9 and TRBJ2-3, reads DTGVSQNPRHKITKRGQNVTFRCDPISEHNRLYWYRQTLGQGPEFLTYFQNEAQLEKSRLLSDRFSAERPKGSFSTLEIQRTEQGDSAMYLCASSRSGAGARADTQYFGPGTRLTVL.

V and J are TRBV7-3 and TRBJ2-5, with D perhaps TRBD2 (5 bases). The CDR3 has 14 amino acids. The germline V gene has CDR1 SGHTA and CDR2 FQGTGA. V was cut by 5 bases and J by 5 bases, with 15 bases left in between. CDR3 in DNA: TGTGCCAGCAGCACGGACGGCGGCGGGGAGACCCAGTACTTC. Translated: CASSTDGGGETQYF.